The clone carrying this T cell receptor (beta chain) was recorded only once. Its antigen is undetermined. The V segment lost 2 bases and the J segment 3 bases; nucleotides outside the gene matches: 7. Germline V gives CDR1 ENHRY, CDR2 SYGVKD. This CDR3 region has 16 residues. Amplification used 60 Vbeta primers and 13 Jbeta primers. Profiling relied on immunoSEQ multiplex PCR, and the TCRdb table lists in-frame clones only, not all of them. The sample comprises roughly 130,000 clones, more than 80% of which are singletons, and 5.5% to 7.5% rests with the top ten. The data stem from a study of cytomegalovirus exposure and HLA in healthy donors. At the level of the study: Among the 300 to 500 donors who were genotyped, 70% to 90% fell in the genetic ancestry cluster that is associated with self-reported Caucasian donors. Overall study results and limits: The CMV antigen specificity of three CMV-associated chains was confirmed through in vitro analysis. Earlier results showed most TCR beta V segments being productive about 87% or about 30% of the time. A list of approximately 160 TCR beta chains associated with cytomegalovirus was given.

This rearrangement joins TRBV10-3 to TRBJ2-7, with TRBD2 matching 10 bases. The sequencing input was PBMCs. The clonotype was recovered from a woman in her forties in good health and CMV-seropositive. The CDR3 is CAISEGLAGVGYEQYF. CDR3 nucleotides: TGTGCCATCAGTGAGGGGCTAGCGGGAGTAGGCTACGAGCAGTACTTC.